Below, 20 T cell receptor beta chains from the same sample are listed, as sequenced in a study of blood T cell repertoires in COVID-19. Using immunoSEQ multiplex PCR, the repertoire was profiled, and TCRdb retains in-frame clones only, with some absent. The sample includes about 160,000 clones, 75% to 90% of them seen just once. Sequencing was carried out using peripheral blood. The receptors stem from a man between 65 and 80 years old with acute or convalescent COVID-19.

The genes are TRBV11-2 and TRBJ2-3, with 10 bases that match TRBD2. After removal of 5 bases from V and 3 bases from J, the junction contained 2 bases not matched to a gene. Germline V gene data show CDR1 as SGHAT and CDR2 as FQNNGV. This CDR3 is built from 14 residues. The CDR3 nucleotides read TGTGCCAGCAGCCCGGGACTAGCGACAGATACGCAGTATTTT. It encodes CASSPGLATDTQYF.

This chain links TRBV3-1 (or the pseudogene TRBV3-2) with TRBJ2-7; TRBD1 matches 7 bases. CDR3 length: 15 residues. CDR1 is LGHDT and CDR2 is YNNKEL in the germline V gene (reference sequence). Germline trimming cut 3 bases from V and 4 bases from J; bases unmatched to any gene: 9. In DNA form, the CDR3 reads TGTGCCAGCAGCCAGCACCGGGACAGTAATTACGAGCAGTACTTC. Encoded protein: CASSQHRDSNYEQYF.

This rearrangement joins TRBV5-1 to TRBJ1-3, with D maybe TRBD1 (6 bases). Germline V gene data show CDR1 as SGHRS and CDR2 as YFSETQ. The CDR3 has 15 amino acids. Between the trimmed V and J ends, which lost 4 bases and 2 bases, there was a span of 13 bases. CDR3 protein: CASSANRVTGNTIYF. The CDR3 DNA reads as TGCGCCAGCAGCGCCAACAGGGTCACTGGAAACACCATATATTTT.

This clone occurred once. The rearrangement joins TRBV28 to TRBJ2-5; possible D gene TRBD2, 6 bases. Germline CDR1 reads MDHEN; CDR2 reads SYDVKM. The CDR3 is made up of 13 amino acids. With 7 bases removed from V and 2 bases from J, the gap between germline ends came to 11 bases. In nucleotides, the CDR3 is TGTGCCAGCAACGGTGGGGGGCAAGAGACCCAGTACTTC. Its protein is CASNGGGQETQYF. Using reference TRBV28 and TRBJ2-5 for the parts outside the CDR3, the full variable domain is DVKVTQSSRYLVKRTGEKVFLECVQDMDHENMFWYRQDPGLGLRLIYFSYDVKMKEKGDIPEGYSVSREKKERFSLILESASTNQTSMYLCASNGGGQETQYFGPGTRLLVL.

The gene calls are TRBV11-2 and TRBJ2-1, with 9 bases matching TRBD2. CDR3 length: 16 amino acids. Germline V gives CDR1 SGHAT, CDR2 FQNNGV. J was trimmed by 9 bases and V by 0 bases; bases with no gene match: 9. The CDR3 DNA follows: TGTGCCAGCAGCTTAGATTTGACTAGCGGATGGGGTGAGCAGTTCTTC. Its translation: CASSLDLTSGWGEQFF.

The chain is built from TRBV6-1 and TRBJ1-3; a weak D match, TRBD1 (5 bases). From germline, CDR1 is MNHNS and CDR2 SASEGT. The germline V and J ends were trimmed by 0 bases and 0 bases, with 6 bases remaining between them. CDR3 size: 15 residues. As DNA, the CDR3 is TGTGCCAGCAGTGAAGCGGGGCTCTCTGGAAACACCATATATTTT. Amino acids: CASSEAGLSGNTIYF.

The chain joins TRBV19 to TRBJ2-5; 11 bases fit TRBD2. Germline CDR1 and CDR2: LNHDA and SQIVND (reference sequence). The CDR3 contains 16 residues. The trim removed 3 bases at V and 5 bases at J, leaving 8 bases unmatched. In DNA, the CDR3 is TGTGCCAGTAGTATTTATCTAGCGGGAGGAATGGAGACCCAGTACTTC. Encoded protein: CASSIYLAGGMETQYF.

This clone is a singleton in its sample. This chain joins TRBV7-2 and TRBJ2-3; D is perhaps TRBD2 (5 bases). Germline V lookup: CDR1 SGHTA, CDR2 FQGNSA. CDR3 length: 15 residues. V lost 5 bases, J lost 2 bases, and 14 bases lay in between. In DNA, the CDR3 is TGTGCCAGCAGCATAACTAGTTTCCCCACAGATACGCAGTATTTT. It encodes CASSITSFPTDTQYF.

This chain joins TRBV5-1 and TRBJ2-1; D call uncertain. The ends were cut back, 1 base at V and 4 bases at J, with 12 bases in the middle. This CDR3 region has 15 residues. Germline V gene lookup returns CDR1 SGHRS and CDR2 YFSETQ. As DNA, the CDR3 is TGCGCCAGCAGCTTGACACAGCCCGAATACAATGAGCAGTTCTTC. This translates into CASSLTQPEYNEQFF.

This clone was picked up a small number of times. V gene TRBV5-1 combines with J gene TRBJ1-2, with D maybe TRBD1 (6 bases). Germline-derived CDR1 and CDR2 are SGHRS and YFSETQ. This CDR3 has 15 residues. V lost 0 bases to trimming and J lost 6 bases, with 15 bases between them. CDR3 DNA sequence: TGCGCCAGCAGCTTGGCGTCAACAGGGCTAGATGGCTACACCTTC. It yields the protein CASSLASTGLDGYTF.

The chain links TRBV4-1 to TRBJ2-7; 8 bases are shared with TRBD1. CDR1 and CDR2 from the germline V gene are MGHRA and YSYEKL. This CDR3 is 15 amino acids long. Losses at the gene ends were 3 bases for V and 6 bases for J; bases not matched to a gene: 10. CDR3 protein: CASSQGDRLHGEQYF. The CDR3, as DNA: TGCGCCAGCAGCCAGGGGGACAGGTTGCACGGCGAGCAGTACTTC.

To note about this clone: At the DNA level, this CDR3 is encoded by other sequences in the same sample as well. V usage is TRBV28 and J usage is TRBJ2-5, with D perhaps TRBD1 (6 bases). There are 12 residues in the CDR3. CDR1 MDHEN and CDR2 SYDVKM come from the germline V gene. Trimming shortened V by 4 bases and J by 3 bases, and 6 bases separated the two germline ends. CDR3 DNA: TGTGCCAGCAGTTCAGGGGAAGAGACCCAGTACTTC. Amino acid sequence: CASSSGEETQYF.

This clone was counted a single time. The chain uses TRBV12-3 or TRBV12-4 and TRBJ2-2, with 7 bases matching TRBD1. V trimming: 6 bases; J trimming: 7 bases; junction bases outside the gene matches: 5. CDR3 length: 13 residues. This CDR3 is CASSPDRVGELFF. CDR3 bases: TGTGCCAGCAGCCCTGACAGGGTCGGGGAGCTGTTTTTT.

A few counts support this clone. The V and J genes are TRBV5-1 and TRBJ2-1; 8 bases are shared with TRBD2. V was clipped by 4 bases and J by 0 bases; unmatched bases: 6. The germline gives CDR1 SGHRS, CDR2 YFSETQ. The CDR3 extends over 16 amino acids. CDR3 sequence: CASSEAGASSYNEQFF. CDR3 DNA: TGCGCCAGCAGCGAAGCGGGGGCCAGCTCCTACAATGAGCAGTTCTTC.

For the CDR3, the DNA is TGCAGCGTTATGGAGGTTAAGACCCAGTACTTC. Translation gives CSVMEVKTQYF. V and J are TRBV29-1 and TRBJ2-5, with D perhaps TRBD2 (5 bases). CDR3 size: 11 residues. Germline CDR1 and CDR2: SQVTM and ANQGSEA. V lost 5 bases and J lost 6, with 10 bases in between.

The V gene is TRBV2, the J gene TRBJ2-5; D perhaps matches TRBD2 (5 bases). Trimming pared 3 bases from V and 5 bases from J, leaving 13 bases between. The CDR3 loop spans 14 amino acids. Germline CDR1 and CDR2: SNHLY and FYNNEI. The CDR3 DNA is TGTGCCAGCAGTGATTGGACTCCCGGCGAGACCCAGTACTTC. This sequence encodes CASSDWTPGETQYF.

This clone was picked up a small number of times. The V and J genes are TRBV4-1 and TRBJ2-7; 12 bases line up with TRBD2. V dropped 1 base and J dropped 4; count of bases not matched to a gene: 17. CDR3 length: 20 residues. The germline CDR1 and CDR2 sequences are MGHRA and YSYEKL. This CDR3 is CASSQVSVRLAGVMGYEQYF. The CDR3 DNA sequence: TGCGCCAGCAGCCAAGTTTCCGTGCGACTAGCGGGAGTGATGGGTTACGAGCAGTACTTC.

The chain links TRBV7-2 to TRBJ2-7; 9 positions agree with TRBD1. J lost 4 bases, V lost 4 bases, and 8 bases had no gene match. CDR1 and CDR2 from the germline V gene are SGHTA and FQGNSA. The CDR3 extends over 15 amino acids. This CDR3 is CASSSVGTGTYEQYF. The CDR3 region has the DNA TGTGCCAGCAGCTCCGTGGGGACAGGGACTTACGAGCAGTACTTC.

This chain connects TRBV5-1 to TRBJ2-3; D might be TRBD1 (5 bases). V was cut by 4 bases and J by 4 bases, with 10 bases left in between. The CDR3 extends over 13 amino acids. CDR1 SGHRS and CDR2 YFSETQ come from the germline V gene. CDR3 nucleotides: TGCGCCAGCAGCGCCCAGGGCTCAGATACGCAGTATTTT. It yields the protein CASSAQGSDTQYF.

The J gene is TRBJ1-1, the V gene TRBV28; D is uncertain. The CDR3 contains 11 residues. Germline-derived CDR1 and CDR2 are MDHEN and SYDVKM. V gave up 3 bases and J gave up 5 bases, with 4 bases separating them. The DNA of the CDR3 is TGTGCCAGCAGTTTCCAAACTGAAGCTTTCTTT. As protein: CASSFQTEAFF. Together with reference TRBV28 and TRBJ1-1, the CDR3 gives the full variable domain: DVKVTQSSRYLVKRTGEKVFLECVQDMDHENMFWYRQDPGLGLRLIYFSYDVKMKEKGDIPEGYSVSREKKERFSLILESASTNQTSMYLCASSFQTEAFFGQGTRLTVV.